The rows below give T cell receptor beta chains drawn from one sample of a study of OX40 agonist ivuxolimab in advanced cancers. Sequencing used immunoSEQ multiplex PCR; TCRdb keeps in-frame clones, though not all of them. The table records almost 70,000 clones, more than 85% of them present only once. The specimen comprised CD4+ or CD8+ T cells sorted from blood, sampled in a trial of the OX40 agonist ivuxolimab. The origin of the receptors is an adult with an advanced solid tumor such as melanoma, head and neck, liver or kidney cancer. Each CDR3 is given with its conserved first and last residue. The D gene is left open where the match is weak. Some rows have no size entry. The others give once, few or many, or a class for an expanded clone.

TRBV10-2	TRBD1	TRBJ1-5	few	CASSRDRVNQPQHF	TGCGCCAGCAGCAGGGACAGGGTGAATCAGCCCCAGCATTTT
TRBV6-1	TRBD1	TRBJ1-2	-	CASSERARDSKGYTF	TGTGCCAGCAGTGAAAGGGCCCGGGACAGTAAAGGCTACACCTTC
TRBV10-1	-	TRBJ2-2	-	CASSESRRGIGELFF	TGCGCCAGCAGTGAGTCGAGGAGAGGGATCGGGGAGCTGTTTTTT
TRBV5-1	-	TRBJ2-7	-	CASSLAGSGLYEQYF	TGCGCCAGCAGCTTGGCCGGCTCGGGACTCTACGAGCAGTACTTC
TRBV5-1	-	TRBJ2-1	-	CASRNHNSYNEQFF	TGCGCCAGCCGAAATCATAACTCCTACAATGAGCAGTTCTTC
TRBV18	-	TRBJ2-7	-	CASSPTGNEQYF	TGTGCCAGCTCACCTACGGGAAACGAGCAGTACTTC
TRBV27	-	TRBJ2-2	-	CASSSRDSRTGELFF	TGTGCCAGCAGTTCCCGGGACTCCCGCACCGGGGAGCTGTTTTTT
TRBV5-6	TRBD2	TRBJ2-1	-	CASSPAGLLSNEQFF	TGTGCCAGCAGTCCAGCGGGGCTATTAAGTAATGAGCAGTTCTTC
TRBV2	-	TRBJ2-2	-	CATAGGRTGELFF	TGTGCCACGGCTGGGGGGAGGACCGGGGAGCTGTTTTTT
TRBV6-5	TRBD1	TRBJ1-4	-	CASSLDRWGEKLFF	TGTGCCAGCAGCCTGGACAGGTGGGGTGAAAAACTGTTTTTT
TRBV5-1	-	TRBJ2-4	-	CASSPRGVGAKNIQYF	TGCGCCAGCAGCCCGAGAGGTGTGGGGGCCAAAAACATTCAGTACTTC
TRBV11-2	TRBD2	TRBJ2-2	-	CASSLEKFGASGRFNGELFF	TGTGCCAGCAGCTTAGAAAAGTTCGGTGCCAGCGGGAGGTTCAACGGGGAGCTGTTTTTT
TRBV5-6	-	TRBJ2-5	-	CASSLGGAKETQYF	TGTGCCAGCAGCTTGGGGGGGGCCAAAGAGACCCAGTACTTC
TRBV2	-	TRBJ1-2	-	CASKYREGANYGYTF	TGTGCCAGCAAATACAGGGAGGGAGCTAACTATGGCTACACCTTC
TRBV27	-	TRBJ2-7	once	CASSPLTIGSSYEQYF	TGTGCCAGCAGTCCCTTGACAATTGGATCCTCCTACGAGCAGTACTTC
TRBV19	-	TRBJ1-5	medium-sized	CASSGRQWGGENQPQHF	TGTGCCAGTAGTGGACGACAGTGGGGTGGGGAAAATCAGCCCCAGCATTTT
TRBV6-6	TRBD2	TRBJ2-3	-	CASSRGGFGTDTQYF	TGTGCCAGCAGTCGCGGGGGGTTCGGCACAGATACGCAGTATTTT
TRBV14	-	TRBJ1-1	-	CASSQEVWGGSTEAFF	TGTGCCAGCAGCCAAGAAGTTTGGGGGGGGAGCACTGAAGCTTTCTTT
TRBV15	-	TRBJ2-5	-	CATSISRDTEETQYF	TGTGCCACCAGCATAAGCCGGGACACCGAGGAGACCCAGTACTTC
TRBV7-2	-	TRBJ1-5	-	CASSPPRQGALVQPQHF	TGTGCCAGCAGCCCTCCGAGGCAGGGTGCCCTAGTTCAGCCCCAGCATTTT
TRBV6-1	-	TRBJ2-3	-	CASSEWGDTQYF	TGTGCCAGCAGTGAATGGGGAGATACGCAGTATTTT
TRBV25-1	TRBD1	TRBJ2-7	once	CASSGTGTGVSYEQYF	TGTGCCAGCAGCGGCACCGGGACAGGGGTTTCCTACGAGCAGTACTTC
TRBV10-3	TRBD2	TRBJ2-5	-	CAISEPNPELAGAETQYF	TGTGCCATCAGTGAGCCCAATCCCGAGCTAGCGGGAGCAGAGACCCAGTACTTC
TRBV7-9	-	TRBJ2-3	-	CASSLGRPSTDTQYF	TGTGCCAGCAGCTTGGGCAGACCTAGCACAGATACGCAGTATTTT
TRBV6-1	-	TRBJ1-2	-	CASSEFKGSGDTF	TGTGCCAGCAGTGAATTCAAAGGGTCTGGGGACACCTTC
TRBV27	TRBD2	TRBJ2-3	-	CASSLSVLAGGPTDTQYF	TGTGCCAGCAGTTTATCAGTACTAGCGGGAGGGCCAACAGATACGCAGTATTTT
TRBV5-4	TRBD2	TRBJ2-7	-	CASSVKAGGSSEQYF	TGTGCCAGCAGCGTCAAAGCGGGAGGGTCCTCCGAGCAGTACTTC
TRBV5-6	-	TRBJ2-3	-	CASSLVTGGASGRAATQYF	TGTGCCAGCAGCTTGGTGACAGGGGGCGCCAGCGGGAGGGCCGCTACGCAGTATTTT
TRBV19	-	TRBJ1-2	-	CASSTGGFENYGYTF	TGTGCCAGTAGTACGGGGGGTTTCGAGAACTATGGCTACACCTTC
TRBV6-6	TRBD2	TRBJ2-7	-	CASSRTSGSYEQYF	TGTGCCAGCAGTCGGACTAGCGGGAGCTACGAGCAGTACTTC
TRBV7-2	-	TRBJ2-6	-	CASSLLGSGANVLTF	TGTGCCAGCAGCTTACTGGGCTCTGGGGCCAACGTCCTGACTTTC
TRBV7-9	TRBD2	TRBJ2-7	once	CASSRGLAGEQYF	TGTGCCAGCAGTCGAGGACTAGCGGGGGAGCAGTACTTC
TRBV5-8	TRBD1	TRBJ1-2	-	CASRPTGLESGYGYTF	TGTGCCAGCAGACCGACAGGGCTGGAATCGGGCTATGGCTACACCTTC
TRBV13	TRBD1	TRBJ2-1	-	CASSYLGDSSSSYNEQFF	TGTGCCAGCAGCTATCTGGGGGACAGTAGTAGCTCCTACAATGAGCAGTTCTTC
TRBV28	-	TRBJ1-1	-	CASSQNTEAFF	TGTGCCAGCAGTCAAAACACTGAAGCTTTCTTT
TRBV7-3	TRBD2	TRBJ2-2	once	CASSQLAGGPNTGELFF	TGTGCCAGCAGCCAGTTAGCGGGAGGGCCGAACACCGGGGAGCTGTTTTTT
TRBV2	-	TRBJ1-2	-	CASNGRSWNYGYTF	TGTGCCAGCAATGGCCGATCCTGGAACTATGGCTACACCTTC